This T cell receptor beta chain originates from a study of tumor-infiltrating lymphocytes in primary liver carcinoma (dated by TCRdb to between 2016 and 2019). The study in broad terms: The five patients, three men and two women aged 30 to 69 years, had hepatocellular carcinoma (four) or combined HCC and intrahepatic cholangiocarcinoma (one). Tumors of the five patients were stage T1-T3 N0M0 with maximum diameters of roughly 4.2 to 11 cm. Each sample produced roughly 3.5 to 7.5 million productive TCRbeta reads, and read depth showed no significant difference between tissue types. TCRbeta repertoire sequencing, expression microarrays and whole-exome sequencing were combined in the study across five regions of each liver tumor, with adjacent normal tissue and blood also included. TCRbeta repertoire sequencing covered 35 specimens from 5 patients: around 25 tumor regions, 5 adjacent noncancerous liver tissues and 5 peripheral blood samples. Agilent mRNA microarray profiling was performed on the roughly 25 tumor region samples to relate TCRbeta repertoire diversity to the local molecular phenotype. Technical replicate repertoires showed high reproducibility, with mean shared-clone rates roughly 0.89 and correlation coefficients above 0.95. Broader findings and caveats from the paper: Because only the TCR beta chain was sequenced and unpaired alpha chains were not captured, true repertoire diversity is likely underestimated. Compared with blood, tumors had a significantly larger share of the repertoire taken up by the top 250 clones (p = 0.039). Pairs of tumor regions showed greater repertoire overlap (mean roughly 35%) than tumor-adjacent pairs (roughly 17%) or tumor-blood pairs (roughly 15%), which is consistent with antigen-driven expansion. Since the samples were bulk and unsorted, there was no way to compare CD4+ and CD8+ T cell repertoires. Only about 7.5-24% of top clones were found in all five regions of a tumor, suggesting spatial heterogeneity of tumor-infiltrating T cells. Only 4 or 5 patients were included in the study, and the authors note that the findings should be validated in a larger study.

For CDR1 and CDR2, the germline V gene lists MNHEY and SVGAGI. From cysteine to phenylalanine, the CDR3 is 12 amino acids long. Only the CDR3 DNA is retained, 36 bases long and in frame from the first base. Comments on this clonotype: The specificity of this receptor is unknown. A junction boundary mismatches the germline segment, possibly from a read error.

A constant-region primer and ProtoScript II reverse transcriptase were used to reverse-transcribe TCRbeta-specific cDNA from approximately 550 ng total RNA. TCRbeta libraries were built with three nested multiplex PCR rounds, a slightly modified ARM-PCR procedure. Multiplex TRBV1-TRBV30 forward primers and a Cbeta reverse primer were used in the first two PCR rounds, each of which was run for around 10 cycles. Sample barcodes and Illumina adapters were attached in a final 25-cycle PCR using Deep VentR polymerase. Before sequencing, amplicons of 200-500 bp were gel-purified using a QIAquick gel extraction kit. TCRbeta amplicons were sequenced on an Illumina HiSeq 2500 with 250-bp paired-end reads. From the authors' description of their analysis: To recover full CDR3 sequences, reads were quality-trimmed using Trimmomatic v0.33 and paired reads were then merged using FLASH v1.2.11. MiGEC v1.2.1b assigned V, D and J germline segments to the rearranged TCRbeta sequences. VDJtools v1.0.0 computed clonotype statistics and Shannon-Wiener diversity indices. Except for diversity analysis, only each sample's 250 most abundant clonotypes were used in subsequent analyses to reduce sampling bias. TCRdb itself trimmed the public reads at Q25 with fastp, ran MiXCR and retained productive beta chains. Rows merge per CDR3 protein into single entries with the most common DNA and genes. V and J calls and clone size were set by TCRdb, not the authors. In all, the sample holds almost 55,000 distinct CDR3 sequences, and over 65% of those were seen once. The ten most abundant clones make up less than 30% of the sample.

Without any cell sorting, total RNA and DNA were extracted together from about 19-30 mg of bulk tissue using the AllPrep DNA/RNA mini kit. Between late 2015 and March 2016, roughly five patients in China with histopathologically diagnosed primary liver carcinoma had surgical resection. Patients had chronic HBV infection and were treatment-naive at sampling. Each tumor was sampled at five spatially separated regions: the superior, inferior, left-lateral and right-lateral poles and the tumor centre. According to histology, viable tumor cells made up more than 75% of every tumor sample. Each fresh piece of tumor and adjacent tissue was cut in two, with one half stored in RNAlater at -80 degrees C and the other half sent for histology.

The sequence joins TRBV6-5 to TRBJ2-7, with the D gene call left open. The receptor was isolated from a man aged 40-49 years with primary liver carcinoma and hepatitis B virus infection. Sequencing was performed on liver tumor tissue from sampling region 2. The cell subset or site label corresponds to: tumor region T2, inferior pole. The CDR3 sequence is CATGRASYEQYF. The sequenced DNA: TGTGCCACCGGAAGGGCATCCTACGAGCAGTACTTT.